This T cell receptor beta chain derives from a study of technical replicates of blood from a handful of donors. In this sample, this clone turned up once. Generated by immunoSEQ multiplex PCR, the TCRdb table keeps only in-frame clones and is missing some. The data hold some 64,000 clones, with about 90% observed a single time. CDR3 length: 16 residues. Germline CDR1 reads MNHNS; CDR2 reads SASEGT. Trimming removed 4 bases at V and 3 bases at J, with 18 bases between. This clonotype was sampled from a human donor in good health. Some clones in this sample may be carry-over from other donors' samples. Sequenced sample: PBMCs. The rearrangement links TRBV6-1 to TRBJ1-2; D possibly corresponds to TRBD1 (5 bases). The CDR3 sequence is CASSGRQSPGYYGYTF. The CDR3 nucleotides are TGTGCCAGCAGTGGACGACAGAGCCCCGGGTACTATGGCTACACCTTC.